This T cell receptor beta chain derives from a study of beta chain features in type 1 diabetes. Overall study context: Patients and healthy donors were similar in age, gender and cell yields. Study results and limitations: Patients with Type 1 diabetes showed moderately but significantly shorter TCRB CDR3s in all four CD4+ subsets. Still unanswered here is whether HLA type influences TCRB rearrangement.

This clone was found a few times. What it recognizes is unknown. Per germline, CDR1 LNHDA and CDR2 SQIVND (reference sequence). This CDR3 is built from 14 residues. After removal of 5 bases from V and 5 bases from J, the junction contained 8 bases not matched to a gene. Sequencing targeted expressed TCRB transcripts, as all isolated RNA had been reverse transcribed. TCRdb's copy holds only in-frame clones and misses some; the assay was immunoSEQ multiplex PCR. This table has approximately 260,000 clones, around 24% appearing once. This chain uses TRBV19 with TRBJ2-7; 8 nucleotides agree with TRBD1. The specimen was naive CD4+ T cells from blood. This TCR derives from a woman younger than 45 with type 1 diabetes. The CDR3 DNA reads TGTGCCAGTAGTTTCGGACAGGGATATGACGAGCAGTACTTC. Encoded protein: CASSFGQGYDEQYF.